The rows below give T cell receptor beta chains drawn from one sample of a study of T-cell reconstitution after alpha-beta-depleted transplantation in children. TCRdb re-derived calls from the PCR reads in MiXCR, one entry per CDR3 protein. The data hold 500,000 to 600,000 distinct CDR3 sequences, with around 18% observed a single time. Sequencing was performed on PBMCs from the stem cell graft donor, taken from the stem cell graft. These receptors were collected from a human donor who donated a stem cell graft to a child with acute lymphoblastic leukemia. The CDR3 runs from the conserved cysteine through the conserved F or W. The D gene is left open where the match is weak. For some rows the clone size is stated as once, few or many, or as a class when expanded; others skip it.

TRBV29-1	TRBJ2-5	.	15	.	CSVEGAVRPKETQYF	TGCAGCGTTGAGGGGGCCGTGCGCCCAAAGGAGACCCAGTACTTC
TRBV12-3/TRBV12-4	TRBJ2-5	few	15	TRBD2	CASRASGSPQETQYF	TGTGCCAGCAGGGCTAGCGGGAGCCCCCAAGAGACCCAGTACTTC
TRBV4-1	TRBJ1-4	many	15	.	CASRAYFATNEKLFF	TGCGCCAGCAGGGCCTACTTTGCAACTAATGAAAAACTGTTTTTT
TRBV7-3	TRBJ2-7	.	14	TRBD1	CASSSDRGPYEQYF	TGTGCCAGCAGCTCGGACAGGGGGCCCTACGAGCAGTACTTC
TRBV2	TRBJ2-3	.	15	TRBD2	CASSEVGGGTDTQYF	TGTGCCAGCAGCGAGGTGGGCGGGGGGACAGATACGCAGTATTTT
TRBV5-1	TRBJ2-3	few	14	TRBD2	CASRHTSGADTQYF	TGCGCCAGCCGTCATACTAGCGGAGCAGATACGCAGTATTTT
TRBV10-3	TRBJ2-1	few	14	.	CAISESGWGNEQFF	TGTGCCATCAGTGAGTCAGGGTGGGGGAATGAGCAGTTCTTC
TRBV12-3/TRBV12-4	TRBJ1-5	few	16	TRBD1	CASSLSGTGYNQPQHF	TGTGCCAGCAGTTTGTCCGGGACAGGGTATAATCAGCCCCAGCATTTT
TRBV11-1	TRBJ2-7	.	15	.	CASSLLGDPTYEQYF	TGTGCCAGCAGCTTACTCGGGGATCCCACCTACGAGCAGTACTTC
TRBV4-1	TRBJ1-1	.	17	TRBD1	CASSHLTVDRAHGEAFF	TGCGCCAGCAGCCATCTTACCGTGGACAGGGCGCACGGTGAAGCTTTCTTT
TRBV12-3/TRBV12-4	TRBJ2-1	.	16	TRBD2	CASSPLGAGVHNEQFF	TGTGCCAGCAGTCCCCTAGGGGCGGGAGTCCACAATGAGCAGTTCTTC
TRBV7-8	TRBJ2-1	.	18	.	CASSSPPSYRVVYNEQFF	TGTGCCAGCAGCTCCCCCCCTAGCTACCGGGTAGTTTACAATGAGCAGTTCTTC
TRBV5-1	TRBJ2-5	many	17	TRBD2	CASSDGLAGGRRETQYF	TGCGCCAGCAGCGACGGACTAGCGGGAGGTCGACGAGAGACCCAGTACTTC
TRBV29-1	TRBJ1-4	few	13	.	CSVETGRNEKLFF	TGCAGCGTTGAAACAGGGCGGAATGAAAAACTGTTTTTT
TRBV18	TRBJ2-7	.	11	.	CASGREREQYF	TGTGCCAGCGGCCGGGAACGCGAGCAGTACTTC
TRBV7-9	TRBJ2-7	.	16	.	CASSGAVGHISYEQYF	TGTGCCAGCAGCGGGGCCGTGGGACATATCTCCTACGAGCAGTACTTC
TRBV29-1	TRBJ1-1	few	14	TRBD1	CSAMASDRPPEAFF	TGCAGCGCAATGGCTTCGGACAGGCCGCCTGAAGCTTTCTTT
TRBV12-3/TRBV12-4	TRBJ2-1	.	15	TRBD2	CASTPLAGGYNEQFF	TGTGCCAGCACCCCACTGGCGGGAGGGTACAATGAGCAGTTCTTC
TRBV6-1	TRBJ1-4	few	16	.	CASNPWARVANEKLFF	TGTGCCAGCAATCCCTGGGCCCGAGTAGCTAATGAAAAACTGTTTTTT
TRBV29-1	TRBJ2-2	many	14	TRBD2	CSVQAGGDTGELFF	TGCAGCGTCCAAGCGGGAGGGGACACCGGGGAGCTGTTTTTT
TRBV12-3/TRBV12-4	TRBJ1-1	.	15	.	CASSWAGHLNTEAFF	TGTGCCAGCAGTTGGGCAGGGCACCTGAACACTGAAGCTTTCTTT